This T cell receptor (beta chain) was profiled in a study of technical replicates of blood from several donors. The assay was immunoSEQ multiplex PCR, and TCRdb's table has in-frame clones only and misses some. The sample carries 95,000 or so clones, approximately 95% recorded once. CDR1 and CDR2 (germline): SGDLS, YYNGEE. This CDR3 has 15 residues. Trimming stripped 0 bases from V and 0 bases from J, with 10 bases between. Sequenced material: T cells isolated from PBMCs. The source of this sequence is a human donor in good health. This chain links TRBV9 with TRBJ2-7; tentative D call: TRBD1 (5 bases). The CDR3 region is CASSVGDSSSYEQYF. CDR3 DNA sequence: TGTGCCAGCAGCGTAGGAGACAGTAGCTCCTACGAGCAGTACTTC.